One and the same sample provided the 27 T cell receptor beta chains below, sequenced in a study of blood T cell repertoires in COVID-19. Here immunoSEQ multiplex PCR was the method, and the copy in TCRdb shows in-frame clones only, minus some. The sample lists 160,000 or so clones; roughly 77% were seen once. Material: peripheral blood. These receptors originate from a human donor in a cohort sampled during active COVID-19.

This clone was counted once. The chain links TRBV6-1 to TRBJ1-5; the D is unclear. The CDR3 spans 15 residues. Germline CDR1 MNHNS, CDR2 SASEGT. With 6 bases removed from V and 2 bases from J, the gap between germline ends came to 14 bases. CDR3 nucleotide sequence: TGTGCCAGCAGACGAGGCGGGAGCGGCAATCAGCCCCAGCATTTT. As protein: CASRRGGSGNQPQHF.

The genes are TRBV10-3 and TRBJ2-6; tentative D call: TRBD1 (5 bases). Germline V gives CDR1 ENHRY, CDR2 SYGVKD. Trimming left V 0 bases short and J 2 bases short, with 14 bases between. The CDR3 is 18 residues long. In DNA form, the CDR3 reads TGTGCCATCAGTGAGTCAAGGGGTAGCAATGCTGGGGCCAACGTCCTGACTTTC. Encoded protein: CAISESRGSNAGANVLTF.

CDR3 protein: CASTPTGPTDTQYF. CDR3 bases: TGTGCCAGTACCCCGACAGGACCCACAGATACGCAGTATTTT. V is TRBV19 and J is TRBJ2-3; D may be TRBD1 (6 bases). The CDR3 spans 14 residues. Germline CDR1 is LNHDA and CDR2 is SQIVND (reference sequence). Trimming took 7 bases from V and 2 from J, leaving 13 bases between them.

This clone was observed once. V usage is TRBV6-5 and J usage is TRBJ2-5, with D perhaps matching TRBD2 (7 bases). Germline V gene data show CDR1 as MNHEY and CDR2 as SVGAGI. Trimming removed 1 base at V and 2 bases at J, with 14 bases between. This CDR3 is built from 16 residues. The CDR3 DNA reads TGTGCCAGCAGTTACTTCGGCGGGGGCCATCAAGAGACCCAGTACTTC. This translates into CASSYFGGGHQETQYF.

The CDR3 region has the DNA TGTGCCAGCAGCCAAGATTGGGGCGGGGCTGAGCAGTACTTC. As protein: CASSQDWGGAEQYF. This rearrangement joins TRBV4-2 to TRBJ2-7; a weak D match, TRBD2 (6 bases). Germline CDR1 and CDR2: LGHNA and YNFKEQ. This CDR3 comprises 14 residues. The V end was cut by 0 bases, the J end by 7 bases, with 13 bases between.

The genes are TRBV10-2 and TRBJ2-7; perhaps TRBD2 as D (5 bases). V was clipped by 8 bases and J by 4 bases, with 9 bases between them. Germline CDR1 and CDR2: WSHSY and SAAADI. The CDR3 runs 11 residues. The CDR3 spells CASWGVYEQYF. In DNA, the CDR3 is TGCGCCAGCTGGGGAGTTTACGAGCAGTACTTC.

The chain combines TRBV7-6 with TRBJ2-3; 10 positions match TRBD2. This CDR3 is built from 16 residues. V shed 6 bases and J 3 bases; nucleotides not matched to a gene: 9. CDR1 and CDR2 (germline): SGHVS, FNYEAQ. This CDR3 reads CASSRAGGLGTDTQYF. In DNA, the CDR3 is TGTGCCAGCAGTAGAGCGGGAGGGCTGGGGACAGATACGCAGTATTTT.

The genes are TRBV6-5 and TRBJ1-2, with a tentative D call TRBD1 (6 bases). The CDR3 extends over 13 amino acids. V was shortened by 0 bases and J by 8 bases, with 10 bases between the two germline ends. CDR1 is MNHEY, CDR2 SVGAGI, per germline. The CDR3 spells CASSYSGGGGYTF. The CDR3 DNA follows: TGTGCCAGCAGTTACTCAGGGGGAGGGGGCTACACCTTC.

The genes are TRBV7-2 and TRBJ2-1; 10 bases are shared with TRBD2. In germline, CDR1 is SGHTA, CDR2 FQGNSA. CDR3 length equals 18 residues. Trimming at V came to 5 bases and at J to 0 bases, leaving 10 bases not matched to a gene. CDR3 sequence reads: CASSLGGSSGSSYNEQFF. CDR3 sequence (DNA): TGTGCCAGCAGCCTAGGAGGTTCTAGCGGGAGCTCCTACAATGAGCAGTTCTTC.

The chain combines TRBV3-1 (or the pseudogene TRBV3-2) with TRBJ2-7; no reliable D call. Trimming took 3 bases from V and 1 from J, leaving 7 bases between them. Germline CDR1 LGHDT, CDR2 YNNKEL (reference sequence). The length of the CDR3 is 13 residues. The DNA for the CDR3 is TGTGCCAGCAGCCATTTTGTATCCTACGAGCAGTACTTC. Residues: CASSHFVSYEQYF.

This clone was observed a few times. The rearrangement uses TRBV15 and TRBJ1-2; 7 bases agree with TRBD1. This CDR3 spans 13 amino acids. The V and J ends lost 9 bases and 4 bases, in that order; junction bases with no gene match: 8. The germline V gene encodes CDR1 LNHNV and CDR2 YYDKDF (reference sequence). This CDR3 is CATKSRTGYGYTF. In nucleotides, the CDR3 is TGTGCCACAAAATCCCGGACAGGCTATGGCTACACCTTC.

The rearrangement uses TRBV7-2 and TRBJ2-7; 9 bases line up with TRBD1. CDR1 and CDR2 (germline): SGHTA, FQGNSA. There are 15 residues in the CDR3. V gave up 2 bases and J gave up 5 bases; unmatched junction bases: 7. The CDR3: CASSLTGTGMNEQYF. CDR3 nucleotide sequence: TGTGCCAGCAGCTTAACCGGGACAGGGATGAACGAGCAGTACTTC.

As DNA, the CDR3 is TGTGCCAGCAGCTTTGCGGATACCTATGGAGCTTTCTTT. Amino acid sequence: CASSFADTYGAFF. The chain is built from TRBV7-2 and TRBJ1-1; D unclear. CDR3 length equals 13 residues. Germline V gene data show CDR1 as SGHTA and CDR2 as FQGNSA. V shed 3 bases and J shed 10 bases, with 15 bases lying between them.

The chain has TRBV28 and TRBJ1-1; the match to TRBD1 covers 7 bases. J was trimmed by 1 base and V by 6 bases; bases with no gene match: 11. CDR1 is MDHEN and CDR2 is SYDVKM in the germline V gene. The CDR3 extends over 16 amino acids. CDR3 amino acids: CASSLLGGARNTEAFF. The CDR3 bases are TGTGCCAGCAGCCTGCTAGGGGGCGCACGGAACACTGAAGCTTTCTTT.

V is TRBV25-1 and J is TRBJ2-2; the D gene is possibly TRBD1 (9 bases). The V end was cut by 3 bases, the J end by 1 base, with 15 bases between. This CDR3 has 17 amino acids. Germline lookup yields CDR1 MGHDK and CDR2 SYGVNS. Written as DNA, the CDR3 is TGTGCCAGCAGTGACGGGGGGGGACAGGGGAACACCGGGGAGCTGTTTTTT. Translating gives CASSDGGGQGNTGELFF.

The rearrangement uses TRBV4-1 and TRBJ1-4; no definite D call. Germline V gene data show CDR1 as MGHRA and CDR2 as YSYEKL. CDR3 length: 13 residues. V was cut by 5 bases and J by 4 bases, with 8 bases left in between. The CDR3 DNA reads as TGCGCCAGCAGCGGACTAATTAATGAAAAACTGTTTTTT. Translation gives CASSGLINEKLFF.

The V call is TRBV7-2, the J call TRBJ1-1; tentative D call: TRBD1 (6 bases). This CDR3 contains 14 residues. CDR1 SGHTA and CDR2 FQGNSA come from the germline V gene. The V and J ends lost 4 bases and 11 bases respectively, with 20 bases between them. The CDR3 spells CASSSRGGARSAFF. As DNA, the CDR3 is TGTGCCAGCAGCTCAAGGGGGGGGGCGCGGTCGGCTTTCTTT.

This clone has more than one count but fewer than ten. As DNA, the CDR3 is TGTGCCAGCATCCCTCGGCCGGAGGGCATCCATGAGCAGTTCTTC. It codes for CASIPRPEGIHEQFF. V is TRBV7-2 and J is TRBJ2-1; tentative D call: TRBD2 (6 bases). CDR1 is SGHTA, CDR2 FQGNSA, per germline. Trimming took off 7 bases at V and 8 bases at J, with 21 bases between the two ends. The CDR3 covers 15 residues.

The CDR3 loop reads CASSLAGASGSRIGETQYF. The CDR3 nucleotides read TGCGCCAGCAGCTTGGCCGGGGCTAGCGGGAGTAGGATCGGAGAGACCCAGTACTTC. This sequence joins TRBV5-1 and TRBJ2-5; 10 bases map to TRBD2. With 0 bases clipped from V and 4 bases from J, the junction kept 15 bases outside the gene matches. This CDR3 has 19 amino acids. CDR1 and CDR2 (germline): SGHRS, YFSETQ.

Here the CDR3 reads CASSTTGQETQYF. In DNA form, the CDR3 reads TGTGCCAGCAGCACGACAGGTCAAGAGACCCAGTACTTC. This chain connects TRBV5-6 to TRBJ2-5; the D gene is possibly TRBD1 (6 bases). Germline V gives CDR1 SGHDT, CDR2 YYEEEE. The V end was cut by 4 bases, the J end by 2 bases, with 9 bases between. The CDR3 is 13 amino acids. The full variable domain, rest sourced from reference TRBV5-6 and TRBJ2-5, is DAGVTQSPTHLIKTRGQQVTLRCSPKSGHDTVSWYQQALGQGPQFIFQYYEEEERQRGNFPDRFSGHQFPNYSSELNVNALLLGDSALYLCASSTTGQETQYFGPGTRLLVL.

The genes are TRBV7-6 and TRBJ2-3; the match to TRBD1 covers 7 bases. This CDR3 has 15 amino acids. The J segment lost 2 bases and the V segment lost 4 bases, leaving 6 bases of the junction unmatched. The V gene's germline CDR1 is SGHVS and CDR2 FNYEAQ. The DNA for the CDR3 is TGTGCCAGCAGCTCCCGGACAGGTCTCACAGATACGCAGTATTTT. This gives the protein CASSSRTGLTDTQYF.

CDR3 sequence reads: CASSLETRVGYTF. CDR3 in DNA: TGTGCCAGCAGCTTAGAGACCCGGGTGGGCTACACCTTC. The chain uses TRBV11-2 and TRBJ1-2; no clear D. V lost 0 bases and J 8 bases, leaving 10 bases between the germline ends. The CDR3 is 13 amino acids. Germline V gene sequence: CDR1 SGHAT, CDR2 FQNNGV.

The chain couples TRBV6-2 or TRBV6-3 to TRBJ2-7; 9 bases match TRBD1. V gave up 6 bases and J gave up 4 bases; unmatched junction bases: 13. The CDR3 is made up of 16 amino acids. CDR1 and CDR2 (germline): MNHEY, SVGEGT. For the CDR3, the DNA is TGTGCCAGCAGCCTCCCCGGGACAGGGTATGGTTACGAGCAGTACTTC. Its translation: CASSLPGTGYGYEQYF.

V usage is TRBV4-3 and J usage is TRBJ2-3; TRBD2 aligns across 9 bases. V trimming: 0 bases; J trimming: 5 bases; junction bases outside the gene matches: 6. Germline CDR1 and CDR2: LGHNA and YSLEER. The CDR3 is made up of 16 amino acids. CDR3 in amino acids: CASSQEGLAGVDTQYF. Written as DNA, the CDR3 is TGCGCCAGCAGCCAAGAAGGATTAGCGGGAGTAGATACGCAGTATTTT.

The rearrangement joins TRBV3-1 (or the pseudogene TRBV3-2) to TRBJ2-7; TRBD2 agrees at 8 bases. CDR1 LGHDT and CDR2 YNNKEL come from the germline V gene (reference sequence). V shed 5 bases and J 1 base; nucleotides not matched to a gene: 7. This CDR3 region has 15 residues. The chain's CDR3 is CASSSGLGESYEQYF. CDR3 in DNA: TGTGCCAGCAGCTCGGGACTAGGAGAATCCTACGAGCAGTACTTC.

The chain links TRBV7-8 to TRBJ2-7; D is possibly TRBD2 (6 bases). Germline assignment: CDR1 SGHVS and CDR2 FQNEAQ. V was clipped by 5 bases and J by 3 bases, with 20 bases between them. This CDR3 has 16 amino acids. CDR3 residues: CASSRMFGSSLYEQYF. CDR3 nucleotides: TGTGCCAGCAGCCGAATGTTCGGGAGCTCTCTCTACGAGCAGTACTTC.

This chain connects TRBV9 to TRBJ2-1; TRBD2 might be the D (5 bases). The germline V and J ends were trimmed by 0 bases and 9 bases, with 13 bases remaining between them. From germline, CDR1 is SGDLS and CDR2 YYNGEE. The CDR3 totals 14 residues. CDR3 in DNA: TGTGCCAGCAGCGTAGGGCTAGCCAAGGGTGAGCAGTTCTTC. It encodes CASSVGLAKGEQFF.